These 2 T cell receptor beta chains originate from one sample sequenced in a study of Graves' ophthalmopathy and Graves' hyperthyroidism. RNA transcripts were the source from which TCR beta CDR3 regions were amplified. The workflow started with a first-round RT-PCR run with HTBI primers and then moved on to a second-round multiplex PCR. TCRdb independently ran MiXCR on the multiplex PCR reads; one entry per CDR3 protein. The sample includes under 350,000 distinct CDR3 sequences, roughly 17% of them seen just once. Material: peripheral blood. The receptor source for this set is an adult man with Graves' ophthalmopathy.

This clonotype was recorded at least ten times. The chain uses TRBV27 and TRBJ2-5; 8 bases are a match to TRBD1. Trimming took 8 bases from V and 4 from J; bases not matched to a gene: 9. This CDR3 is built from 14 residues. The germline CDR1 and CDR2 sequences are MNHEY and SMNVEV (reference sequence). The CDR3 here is CASERTGRGETQYF. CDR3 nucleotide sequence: TGTGCCAGCGAGCGGACAGGGCGAGGAGAGACCCAGTACTTC.

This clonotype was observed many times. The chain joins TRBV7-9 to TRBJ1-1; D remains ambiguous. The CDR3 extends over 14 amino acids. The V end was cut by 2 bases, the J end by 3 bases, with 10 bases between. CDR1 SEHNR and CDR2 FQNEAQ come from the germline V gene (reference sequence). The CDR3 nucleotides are TGTGCCAGCAGCTTATCCCCCCCTGACACTGAAGCTTTCTTT. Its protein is CASSLSPPDTEAFF.